Each of the 7 T cell receptor beta chains below was sequenced from the same sample in a study of blood T cell repertoires in COVID-19. Sequencing used immunoSEQ multiplex PCR; TCRdb keeps in-frame clones, though not all of them. In the table there are approximately 170,000 clones, roughly 80% of which are singletons. Source material: PBMCs or T cells enriched from blood (not recorded which). Every receptor here comes from a man in his fifties who had recovered from COVID-19.

This chain links TRBV20-1 with TRBJ2-7; D unresolved. Between the trimmed V and J ends, which lost 1 base and 6 bases, there was a span of 7 bases. The CDR3 totals 11 residues. Germline loops: CDR1 DFQATT, CDR2 SNEGSKA (reference sequence). The CDR3 loop is CSARAVGEQYF. The CDR3 nucleotides are TGCAGTGCTAGAGCGGTTGGCGAGCAGTACTTC.

The rearrangement joins TRBV4-3 to TRBJ1-1; 8 nucleotides line up with TRBD1. V lost 3 bases and J lost 4; bases outside the gene matches: 7. The CDR3 covers 15 residues. The V gene's germline CDR1 is LGHNA and CDR2 YSLEER. The chain's CDR3 is CASSQDRDGITEAFF. The CDR3, as DNA: TGCGCCAGCAGCCAGGACAGGGATGGAATCACTGAAGCTTTCTTT.

About this clone itself: Within the sample, other DNA sequences also encode this same CDR3. This chain joins TRBV6-5 and TRBJ1-6; D might be TRBD1 (6 bases). The ends were cut back, 4 bases at V and 8 bases at J, with 9 bases in the middle. Germline CDR1 is MNHEY and CDR2 is SVGAGI. CDR3 length: 13 residues. The chain's CDR3 is CASSSQGYSPLHF. CDR3 DNA: TGTGCCAGCAGTTCACAGGGCTATTCACCCCTCCACTTT.

The V and J genes are TRBV19 and TRBJ2-1; maybe TRBD1 (6 bases). Trimming removed 4 bases at V and 8 bases at J, with 12 bases between. The CDR3 is made up of 13 amino acids. Germline values: CDR1 LNHDA, CDR2 SQIVND (reference sequence). In nucleotides, the CDR3 is TGTGCCAGTAGTACGAACAGGGCGGATGAGCAGTTCTTC. Protein: CASSTNRADEQFF.

The chain links TRBV2 to TRBJ1-1; D remains ambiguous. Trimming shortened V by 8 bases and J by 8 bases, and 15 bases separated the two germline ends. Germline-derived CDR1 and CDR2 are SNHLY and FYNNEI. The CDR3 runs to 12 residues. CDR3 region: CASQPPVREAFF. The CDR3 DNA reads as TGTGCCAGCCAACCACCCGTGAGGGAAGCTTTCTTT.

The J gene is TRBJ1-4, the V gene TRBV28; D is unclear. The V gene lost 5 bases and the J gene lost 7 bases, with 14 bases spanning the gap. The germline V gene encodes CDR1 MDHEN and CDR2 SYDVKM. The CDR3 spans 14 residues. Written as DNA, the CDR3 is TGTGCCAGCAGTGGATCCCCGTCGGGTGAAAAACTGTTTTTT. This translates into CASSGSPSGEKLFF. The full variable domain, completed using reference TRBV28 and TRBJ1-4, is DVKVTQSSRYLVKRTGEKVFLECVQDMDHENMFWYRQDPGLGLRLIYFSYDVKMKEKGDIPEGYSVSREKKERFSLILESASTNQTSMYLCASSGSPSGEKLFFGSGTQLSVL.

The rearrangement links TRBV2 to TRBJ2-3; the D gene is possibly TRBD2 (6 bases). Deletions cut 5 bases from V and 1 base from J, with 19 bases between. The germline V gene has CDR1 SNHLY and CDR2 FYNNEI. The CDR3 covers 17 residues. The CDR3 nucleotides are TGTGCCAGCAGTCCTCCTTCTCTAGCGCCCCGCACAGATACGCAGTATTTT. Protein: CASSPPSLAPRTDTQYF.